This T cell receptor beta chain came from a study of cytomegalovirus exposure and HLA in healthy donors. General study findings and limits: Accurate predictions that matched the HLA-A and HLA-B alleles of most subjects were reportedly made from TCR beta sequences.

The PCR used 60 Vbeta and 13 Jbeta primers. Assay: immunoSEQ multiplex PCR; the TCRdb copy retains only in-frame clones and omits some. The data show over 50,000 clones, approximately 87% seen once. As for this clone: Its target is unknown.

The origin of this receptor is a man between 18 and 35 years old in good health and CMV-seronegative. The material sequenced was PBMCs.

The CDR3 DNA reads TGTGCCAGCAGCTCCGGACAGAGCTCCTACAATGAGCAGTTCTTC. This codes for CASSSGQSSYNEQFF. The V call is TRBV7-9, the J call TRBJ2-1, with D possibly being TRBD1 (6 bases). Deletions cut 4 bases from V and 0 bases from J, with 10 bases between. Germline CDR1 is SEHNR and CDR2 is FQNEAQ (reference sequence). The CDR3 extends over 15 amino acids.